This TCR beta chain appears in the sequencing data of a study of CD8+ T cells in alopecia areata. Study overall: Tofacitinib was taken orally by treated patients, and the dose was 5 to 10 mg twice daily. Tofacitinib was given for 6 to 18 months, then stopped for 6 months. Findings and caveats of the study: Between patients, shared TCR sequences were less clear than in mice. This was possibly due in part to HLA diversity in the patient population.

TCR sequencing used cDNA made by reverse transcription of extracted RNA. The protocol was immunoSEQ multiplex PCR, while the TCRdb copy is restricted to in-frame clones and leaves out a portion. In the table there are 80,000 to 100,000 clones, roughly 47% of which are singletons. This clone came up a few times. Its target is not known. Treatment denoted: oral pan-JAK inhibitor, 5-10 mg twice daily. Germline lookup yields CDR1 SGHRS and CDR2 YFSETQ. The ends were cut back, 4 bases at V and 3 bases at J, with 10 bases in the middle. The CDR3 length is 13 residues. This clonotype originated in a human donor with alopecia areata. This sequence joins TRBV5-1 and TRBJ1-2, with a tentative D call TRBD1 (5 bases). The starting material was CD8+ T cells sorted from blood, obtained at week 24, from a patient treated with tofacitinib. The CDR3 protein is CASSQGPDYGYTF. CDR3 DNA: TGCGCCAGCAGCCAGGGACCGGACTATGGCTACACCTTC.